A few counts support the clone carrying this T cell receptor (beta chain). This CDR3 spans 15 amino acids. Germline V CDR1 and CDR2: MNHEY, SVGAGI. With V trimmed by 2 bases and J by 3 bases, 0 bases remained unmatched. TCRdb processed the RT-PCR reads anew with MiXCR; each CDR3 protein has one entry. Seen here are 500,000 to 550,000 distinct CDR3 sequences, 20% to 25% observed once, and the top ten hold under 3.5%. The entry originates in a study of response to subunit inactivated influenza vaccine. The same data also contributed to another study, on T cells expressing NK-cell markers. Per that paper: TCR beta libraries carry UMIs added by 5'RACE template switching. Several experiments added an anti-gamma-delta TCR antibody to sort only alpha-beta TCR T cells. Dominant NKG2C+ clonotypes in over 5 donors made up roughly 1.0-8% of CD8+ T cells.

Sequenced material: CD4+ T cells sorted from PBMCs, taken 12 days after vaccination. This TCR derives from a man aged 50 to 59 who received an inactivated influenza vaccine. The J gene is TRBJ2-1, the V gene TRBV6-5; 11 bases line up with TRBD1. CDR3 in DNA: TGTGCCAGCAGTTACGGGACAGGGGGCTACAATGAGCAGTTCTTC. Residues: CASSYGTGGYNEQFF.